Each of the 3 T cell receptor beta chains below was sequenced from the same sample in a study of beta chain features in type 1 diabetes. Study results and limitations: Researchers report that Type 1 diabetes patients had moderately but significantly shorter TCRB CDR3s across all four CD4+ subsets.

No antigen has been assigned to these receptors. Investigators reverse transcribed all isolated RNA, so they sequenced expressed TCRB transcripts. Profiling relied on immunoSEQ multiplex PCR, and the TCRdb table lists in-frame clones only, not all of them. The data show 160,000 or so clones, 9% seen once. Sequences were obtained from central memory CD4+ T cells from blood. These receptors came from a woman aged 25 to 39 with type 1 diabetes.

This rearrangement joins TRBV5-6 to TRBJ1-2, with TRBD1 matching 7 bases. Per germline, CDR1 SGHDT and CDR2 YYEEEE. This CDR3 is 13 amino acids long. V gave up 4 bases and J gave up 7 bases; unmatched junction bases: 7. CDR3 loop: CASSVTGEGGYTF. The CDR3 DNA reads as TGTGCCAGCAGCGTTACAGGGGAAGGTGGCTACACCTTC.

V usage is TRBV5-1 and J usage is TRBJ2-1; tentative D call: TRBD1 (5 bases). Trimming cost V 0 bases and J 5 bases, with 15 bases left between them. The CDR3 consists of 16 residues. The germline V gene encodes CDR1 SGHRS and CDR2 YFSETQ. CDR3 sequence reads: CASSLEGARVNNEQFF. DNA for the CDR3: TGCGCCAGCAGCTTGGAAGGGGCCAGGGTCAACAATGAGCAGTTCTTC.

This clone was detected a few times. The J gene is TRBJ1-1, the V gene TRBV11-2; 9 bases agree with TRBD1. J was trimmed by 12 bases and V by 2 bases; bases with no gene match: 13. Looked up from germline, CDR1 is SGHAT and CDR2 is FQNNGV. CDR3 size: 15 residues. In nucleotides, the CDR3 is TGTGCCAGCAGCTTAAGTGATATCGGGACAGGGACGACTTTCTTT. Protein sequence: CASSLSDIGTGTTFF.